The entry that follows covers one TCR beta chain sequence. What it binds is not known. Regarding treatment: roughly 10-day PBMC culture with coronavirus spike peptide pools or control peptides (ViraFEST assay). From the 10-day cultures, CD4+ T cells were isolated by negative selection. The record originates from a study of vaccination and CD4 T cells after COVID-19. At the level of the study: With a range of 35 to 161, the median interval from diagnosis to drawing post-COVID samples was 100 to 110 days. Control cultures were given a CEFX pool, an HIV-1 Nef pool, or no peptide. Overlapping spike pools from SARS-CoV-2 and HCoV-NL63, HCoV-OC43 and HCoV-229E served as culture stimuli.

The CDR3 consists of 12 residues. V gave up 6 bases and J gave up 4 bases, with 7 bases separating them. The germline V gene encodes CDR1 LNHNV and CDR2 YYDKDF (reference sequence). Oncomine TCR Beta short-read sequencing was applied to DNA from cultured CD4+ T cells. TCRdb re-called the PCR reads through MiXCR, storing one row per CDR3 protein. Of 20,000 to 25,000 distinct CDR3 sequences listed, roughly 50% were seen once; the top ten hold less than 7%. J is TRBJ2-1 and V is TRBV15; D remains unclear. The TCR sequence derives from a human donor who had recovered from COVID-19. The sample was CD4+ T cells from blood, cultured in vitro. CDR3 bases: TGTGCCACCAGGTCAGCTTACAATGAGCAGTTCTTC. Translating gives CATRSAYNEQFF.